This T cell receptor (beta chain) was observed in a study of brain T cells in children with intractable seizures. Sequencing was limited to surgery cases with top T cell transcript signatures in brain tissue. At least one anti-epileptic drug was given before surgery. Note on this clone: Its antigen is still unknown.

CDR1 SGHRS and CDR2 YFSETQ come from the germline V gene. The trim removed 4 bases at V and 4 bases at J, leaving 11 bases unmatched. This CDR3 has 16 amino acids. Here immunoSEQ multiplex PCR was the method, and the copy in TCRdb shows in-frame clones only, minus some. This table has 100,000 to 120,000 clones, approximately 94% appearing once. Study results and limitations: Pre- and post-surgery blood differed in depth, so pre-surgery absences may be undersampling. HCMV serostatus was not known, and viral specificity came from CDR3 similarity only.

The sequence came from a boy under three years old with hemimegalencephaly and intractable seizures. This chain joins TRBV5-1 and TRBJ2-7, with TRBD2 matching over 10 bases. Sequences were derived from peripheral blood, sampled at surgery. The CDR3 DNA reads TGCGCCAGCAGCCGGTTACTAGCGGGATCTCCTTACGAGCAGTACTTC. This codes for CASSRLLAGSPYEQYF.